This TCR beta chain was sequenced in a study of T cell clones after liver transplantation. As for the study in general: TCRbeta sequencing after a pre-transplant mixed lymphocyte reaction identified graft-donor-reactive clones, later tracked in post-transplant blood. Blood was drawn pre-transplant, before withdrawal, and after full or failed withdrawal.

This clone was recorded a few times. Sequencing was performed with immunoSEQ multiplex PCR; in TCRdb, only in-frame clones are kept and a portion is missing. The data show some 80,000 clones, 65% to 85% seen once. The sequencing used CD4+ T cells from blood, collected 45 to 46 months after liver transplant. The receptor's source is a human patient who received a liver transplant. A subset of T cells may come from the graft donor.

The CDR3 DNA follows: TGTGCCAGCAGCTTTCGGGCGGAGAACACTGAAGCTTTCTTT. Its protein product is CASSFRAENTEAFF. This chain uses TRBV5-6 with TRBJ1-1; D is undetermined. Trimming took 2 bases from V and 1 from J, leaving 9 bases between them. The CDR3 is 14 amino acids. CDR1 is SGHDT, CDR2 YYEEEE, per germline.